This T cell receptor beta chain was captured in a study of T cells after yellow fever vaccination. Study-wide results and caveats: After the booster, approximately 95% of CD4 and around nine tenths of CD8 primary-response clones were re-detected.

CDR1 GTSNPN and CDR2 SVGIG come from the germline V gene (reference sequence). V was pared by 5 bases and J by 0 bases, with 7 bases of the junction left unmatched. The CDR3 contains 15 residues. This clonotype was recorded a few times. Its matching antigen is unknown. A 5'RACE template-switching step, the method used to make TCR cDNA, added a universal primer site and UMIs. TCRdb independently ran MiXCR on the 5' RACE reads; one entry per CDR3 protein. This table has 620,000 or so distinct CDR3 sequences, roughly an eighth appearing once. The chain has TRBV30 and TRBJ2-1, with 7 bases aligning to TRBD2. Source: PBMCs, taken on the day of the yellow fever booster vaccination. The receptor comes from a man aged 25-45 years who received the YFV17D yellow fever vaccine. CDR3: CAWSELASSYNEQFF. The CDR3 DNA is TGTGCCTGGTCCGAACTAGCGAGCTCCTACAATGAGCAGTTCTTC.